Listed below are T cell receptor beta chains from one sample, sequenced in a study of shared clonotypes between healthy human individuals. This table comes from immunoSEQ multiplex PCR, and its TCRdb copy is limited to in-frame clones, with some not included. Of roughly 2 million clones in the sample, roughly 94% are singletons; the top ten hold 0.85% to 1.2%. The sequenced sample consisted of naive CD8+ T cells sorted from blood. These receptor sequences come from a man younger than 30 in good health. The conserved cysteine and the conserved F or W are not part of the CDR3 here.

V	J	CDR3
TRBV30	TRBJ1-1	AWSVVGPEAF
TRBV30	TRBJ1-1	AWSVTGGTEAF
TRBV11-2	TRBJ2-1	ASSLSSGSSYNEQF
TRBV11-2	TRBJ2-7	ASSSPGAYEQY
TRBV29-1	TRBJ1-5	SVSDSNQPQH
TRBV6-1	TRBJ1-3	ASEVSPSGNTIY
TRBV6-4	TRBJ2-3	ASSDFEGRSDTQY
TRBV6-6	TRBJ2-2	ASSYDTGELF
TRBV6-5	TRBJ1-1	ASSYFGAADTEAF
TRBV10-1	TRBJ1-4	ASSDDGRLF
TRBV6-5	TRBJ2-1	ASSYDLLGFEQF
TRBV11-2	TRBJ2-3	ASSFSESSYTQY
TRBV6-1	TRBJ2-7	ASSEEVSYEQY
TRBV6-5	TRBJ2-1	ASTPGGYNEQF
TRBV13	TRBJ2-1	ASSSTSGNSYNEQF
TRBV9	TRBJ2-1	ASSSVSGRPNEQF
TRBV19	TRBJ1-2	ASTFSLAYGYT
TRBV11-2	TRBJ2-3	ASSLTFEYTDTQY
TRBV9	TRBJ2-1	ASGDFYNEQF
TRBV5-8	TRBJ2-7	ASSLARGRNNEQY
TRBV10-1	TRBJ2-3	ASSEGTSGSGQY
TRBV28	TRBJ2-1	ASSSTEYTSGGYNEQF
TRBV7-9	TRBJ1-1	ASSPRTENTEAF
TRBV7-7	TRBJ2-1	ASSPGLAEYNEQF
TRBV27	TRBJ1-1	ASSLGGEAF
TRBV29-1	TRBJ2-2	SVEGLTNTGELF
TRBV6-6	TRBJ2-7	ASLVPGTYEQY
TRBV4-3	TRBJ2-1	ASSQDRGEVPYNEQF
TRBV7-2	TRBJ2-7	ASSFREVHEQY
TRBV5-6	TRBJ2-1	ASTPGRALTAYNEQF
TRBV10-1	TRBJ2-3	ASRLPGRRSYTDTQY
TRBV5-5	TRBJ2-7	ASREGQGSYEQY
TRBV6-1	TRBJ1-5	ASTTKGVGNQPQH
TRBV4-1	TRBJ1-1	ASSHSQGRMNTEAF
TRBV28	TRBJ1-5	ASTSTGLSNQPQH
TRBV27	TRBJ1-1	ASSDRGWTEAF
TRBV7-9	TRBJ2-3	ASSLGEQY
TRBV7-6	TRBJ1-2	ASSLGQGTFNYGYT
TRBV7-2	TRBJ1-2	ASSRGTVYGYT
TRBV4-1	TRBJ2-5	ASSQVLTAETQY
TRBV10-1	TRBJ2-7	ASSESRDGYEQY
TRBV10-3	TRBJ2-7	AISEGSGVNEQY
TRBV4-1	TRBJ1-4	ASSYRDKNEKLF
TRBV5-1	TRBJ1-3	ASSLVSKRTGAGNTIY
TRBV7-9	-	ASSPTASYEQY
TRBV4-1	TRBJ2-7	ASSQGTGSVRYEQY
TRBV27	TRBJ2-1	ASSFLATNEQF
TRBV4-3	TRBJ2-7	ASSQDRGVQY
TRBV19	TRBJ1-6	ASLDRSSYNSPLH
TRBV6-5	TRBJ2-5	ASSYSLDKETQY
TRBV7-2	TRBJ2-1	ASSLIQIEQF
TRBV7-8	TRBJ1-4	ASSLLAGQGIEGEKLF
TRBV5-6	TRBJ2-7	ASSLQGSYEQY
TRBV5-6	TRBJ1-1	ASSLTGNTEAF
TRBV27	TRBJ2-7	ASSTSGVREQY
TRBV29-1	TRBJ2-3	SVDPGTSGRTDTQY